The present T cell receptor beta chain was sequenced within a study of chemoradiotherapy in HPV16-positive cancers. Study-level information: Functional T-cell assays on a couple of HPV16-positive patients' cells defined candidate HPV-specific clones and common TCR motifs. Study-wide points: Non-HPV-specific T cells did not expand in tumors during treatment, whereas candidate HPV-specific clones and E7-related motifs did.

The CDR3 loop spans 15 amino acids. In germline, CDR1 is SGHDN, CDR2 FVKESK. Germline trimming cut 3 bases from V and 9 bases from J; bases unmatched to any gene: 6. Over chemoradiotherapy, repertoires were sampled more than once. Turning to this clone: Its target is unknown.

Assay used: immunoSEQ multiplex PCR; TCRdb lists only in-frame clones, some missing. This table holds about 12,000 clones, 90% found once. The receptor was derived from a human donor with HPV-associated anogenital cancer. The chain combines TRBV14 with TRBJ2-1; 12 nucleotides line up with TRBD2. Specimen collection occurred from a patient who underwent chemoradiotherapy. The CDR3 sequence: CASSQTSGGGVEQFF. DNA of the CDR3: TGTGCCAGCAGCCAGACTAGCGGGGGAGGGGTTGAGCAGTTCTTC.